A single sample is the source of the 2 T cell receptor beta chains below, sequenced in a study of T cell responses to AZD1222 COVID-19 vaccine. The assay was immunoSEQ multiplex PCR, and TCRdb's table has in-frame clones only and misses some. This repertoire shows around 71,000 clones, roughly four fifths found once; its top ten account for about 3.1%. The sequences come from peripheral blood, collected on day 0 of AZD1222 vaccination. Receptor source: an adult in good health.

The J gene is TRBJ2-1, the V gene TRBV6-5; D is unresolved. Germline CDR1 MNHEY, CDR2 SVGAGI. Deletions cut 6 bases from V and 8 bases from J, with 11 bases between. This CDR3 has 12 amino acids. CDR3 nucleotides: TGTGCCAGCAGCCCGGACCAGGATGAGCAGTTCTTC. The encoded protein is CASSPDQDEQFF.

This clone has more than one count but fewer than ten. The rearrangement joins TRBV13 to TRBJ1-1; D ambiguous. With 3 bases removed from V and 3 bases from J, the gap between germline ends came to 14 bases. The CDR3 runs to 15 residues. The germline V gene encodes CDR1 PRHDT and CDR2 FYEKMQ (reference sequence). In DNA form, the CDR3 reads TGTGCCAGCAGCTTCCCCCCGGGGATACACACTGAAGCTTTCTTT. Amino acid sequence: CASSFPPGIHTEAFF. Full variable domain (missing parts from reference TRBV13 and TRBJ1-1): AAGVIQSPRHLIKEKRETATLKCYPIPRHDTVYWYQQGPGQDPQFLISFYEKMQSDKGSIPDRFSAQQFSDYHSELNMSSLELGDSALYFCASSFPPGIHTEAFFGQGTRLTVV.